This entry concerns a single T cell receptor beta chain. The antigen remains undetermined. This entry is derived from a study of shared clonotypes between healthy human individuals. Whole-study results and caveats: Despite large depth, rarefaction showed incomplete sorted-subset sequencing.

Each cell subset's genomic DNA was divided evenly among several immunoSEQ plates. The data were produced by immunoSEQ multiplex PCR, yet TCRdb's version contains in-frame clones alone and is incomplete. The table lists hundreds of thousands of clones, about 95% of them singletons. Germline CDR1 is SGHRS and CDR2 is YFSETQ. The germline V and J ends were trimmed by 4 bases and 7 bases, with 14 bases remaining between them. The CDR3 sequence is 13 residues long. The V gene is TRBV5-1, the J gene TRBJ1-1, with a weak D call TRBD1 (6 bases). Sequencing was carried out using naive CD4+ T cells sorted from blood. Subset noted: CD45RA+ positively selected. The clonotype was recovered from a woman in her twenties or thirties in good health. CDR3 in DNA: TGCGCCAGCAGCACTCTGGGGGGCGGTGAAGCTTTCTTT. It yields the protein CASSTLGGGEAFF.